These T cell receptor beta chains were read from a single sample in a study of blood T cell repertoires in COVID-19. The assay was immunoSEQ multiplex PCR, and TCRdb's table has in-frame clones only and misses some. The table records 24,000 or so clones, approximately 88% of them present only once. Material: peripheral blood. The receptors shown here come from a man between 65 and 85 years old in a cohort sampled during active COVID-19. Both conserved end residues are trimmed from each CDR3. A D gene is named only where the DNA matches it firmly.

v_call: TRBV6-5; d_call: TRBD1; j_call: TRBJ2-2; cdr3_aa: ASYQGAGELF
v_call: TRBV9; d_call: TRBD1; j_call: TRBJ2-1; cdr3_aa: ASSVEGAAGAGQF
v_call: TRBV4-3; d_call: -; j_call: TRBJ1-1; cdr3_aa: ASSQAALSEDTEAF
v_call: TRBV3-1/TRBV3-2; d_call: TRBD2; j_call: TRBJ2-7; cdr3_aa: ASSLSGSGPYEQY
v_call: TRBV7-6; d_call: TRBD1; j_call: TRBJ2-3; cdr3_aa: ASSVRQGSGTDTQY
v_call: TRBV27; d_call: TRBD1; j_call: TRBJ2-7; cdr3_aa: ASRRDSDLSYEQY
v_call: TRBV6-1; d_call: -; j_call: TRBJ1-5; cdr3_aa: ASSESGWGGQPQH
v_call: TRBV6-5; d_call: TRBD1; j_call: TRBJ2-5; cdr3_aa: ASSLGQGGGETQY
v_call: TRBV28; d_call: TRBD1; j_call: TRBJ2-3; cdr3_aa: ASTRTGPTDTQY
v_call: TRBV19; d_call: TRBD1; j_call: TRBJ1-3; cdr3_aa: ASSRGQGASGNTIY
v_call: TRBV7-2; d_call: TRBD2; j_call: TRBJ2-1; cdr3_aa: ASRTGLAGVNEQF
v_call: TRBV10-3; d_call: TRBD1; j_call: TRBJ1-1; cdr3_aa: AIRAGGLTEAF